This T cell receptor beta chain derives from a study of blood T cells in healthy people across ages. V shed 4 bases and J 3 bases; nucleotides not matched to a gene: 3. The CDR3 is 13 residues long. Germline V CDR1 and CDR2: DFQATT, SNEGSKA (reference sequence). Primed by a sample-barcoded 5' primer and a J-beta primer mix, a second PCR proceeded for roughly 6 to 12 cycles. TCRdb re-analysed the 5' RACE reads in MiXCR, keeping a single row per CDR3 protein. The sample holds fewer than 800,000 distinct CDR3 sequences, 20% to 25% seen once. Isolation of PBMCs gave at least 6 million cells per sample. These records were also assigned to another study, of T cells of mothers and their children. From that second work: The authors used all extracted RNA for cDNA synthesis, at about 1.5 ug per 15 ul. Slightly higher but non-significant overlap marked related mother-child pairs versus unrelated pairs.

The sequenced material came from blood. This chain links TRBV20-1 with TRBJ1-3; 7 bases fit TRBD1. This receptor was identified in a boy aged 5-17 years in good health. CDR3 sequence (DNA): TGCAGTGCTACAGGGGGAGGTGGAAACACCATATATTTT. Translation: CSATGGGGNTIYF.